What follows are 25 T cell receptor beta chains derived from one specimen sequenced in a study of blood T cell repertoires in COVID-19. The repertoire was sequenced with immunoSEQ multiplex PCR; TCRdb's copy has only in-frame clones and lacks some. Here the sample spans 200,000 to 300,000 clones, approximately 88% being singletons. The sample taken for sequencing was PBMCs or T cells enriched from blood (not recorded which). The receptors here all came from a woman in her thirties or forties with acute COVID-19.

This clone was counted between two and nine times. V gene TRBV28 combines with J gene TRBJ2-7; 9 bases align to TRBD2. The V gene's germline CDR1 is MDHEN and CDR2 SYDVKM. The ends lost 4 bases at V and 6 bases at J; junction bases unmatched: 4. The CDR3 is 13 residues long. CDR3 in DNA: TGTGCCAGCAGTTGGAGCGGGGGGCTCGAGCAGTACGTC. It yields the protein CASSWSGGLEQYV.

This chain links TRBV5-5 with TRBJ1-1; D possibly corresponds to TRBD1 (6 bases). Trimming left V 1 base short and J 1 base short, with 14 bases between. Looked up from germline, CDR1 is SGHKS and CDR2 is YYEKEE (reference sequence). This CDR3 is 16 amino acids long. In nucleotides, the CDR3 is TGTGCCAGCAGCTTGATTCCGGGACAACCGAACACTGAAGCTTTCTTT. Translation gives CASSLIPGQPNTEAFF.

The J gene is TRBJ2-7, the V gene TRBV11-3; 11 bases are a match to TRBD2. The CDR3 totals 17 residues. The germline CDR1 and CDR2 sequences are SGHNT and YENEEA. The J segment lost 2 bases and the V segment lost 1 base, leaving 7 bases of the junction unmatched. The CDR3 nucleotides are TGTGCCAGCAGCTTAGGATCGACTAGCGGGGTCCCCTACGAGCAGTACTTC. It is translated as CASSLGSTSGVPYEQYF. The full variable domain, completed using reference TRBV11-3 and TRBJ2-7, is EAGVVQSPRYKIIEKKQPVAFWCNPISGHNTLYWYLQNLGQGPELLIRYENEEAVDDSQLPKDRFSAERLKGVDSTLKIQPAELGDSAVYLCASSLGSTSGVPYEQYFGPGTRLTVT.

The chain links TRBV5-5 to TRBJ2-1, with 8 bases fitting TRBD2. The CDR3 sequence is 12 residues long. The germline gives CDR1 SGHKS, CDR2 YYEKEE (reference sequence). The ends lost 5 bases at V and 12 bases at J; junction bases unmatched: 7. This CDR3 reads CASSSRTSLQFF. CDR3 bases: TGTGCCAGCAGTTCACGGACTAGCTTGCAGTTCTTC.

The V call is TRBV28, the J call TRBJ1-5; perhaps TRBD1 as D (5 bases). The germline gives CDR1 MDHEN, CDR2 SYDVKM. The CDR3 is 16 amino acids. Deletions cut 4 bases from V and 8 bases from J, with 21 bases between. The CDR3 protein is CASSSSTAGGREPQHF. The CDR3 DNA reads TGTGCCAGCAGTTCGTCGACAGCGGGGGGGAGGGAGCCCCAGCATTTT.

The chain recombines TRBV7-9 with TRBJ1-1; 7 bases map to TRBD1. Germline assignment: CDR1 SEHNR and CDR2 FQNEAQ (reference sequence). With V trimmed by 1 base and J by 3 bases, 5 bases remained unmatched. The CDR3 has 15 residues. The CDR3 sequence is CASSLGRGRDTEAFF. The CDR3 nucleotides are TGTGCCAGCAGCTTAGGAAGGGGGCGGGACACTGAAGCTTTCTTT.

J is TRBJ2-1 and V is TRBV10-3, with D possibly being TRBD1 (7 bases). Trimming pared 3 bases from V and 12 bases from J, leaving 21 bases between. The CDR3 covers 15 residues. Germline CDR1 ENHRY, CDR2 SYGVKD. The CDR3 DNA sequence: TGTGCCATCAGTGATGCAGGGGGGACCGCCTCGTGGCAGTTCTTC. This translates into CAISDAGGTASWQFF.

This chain uses TRBV7-9 with TRBJ2-1, with D possibly being TRBD2 (6 bases). Trimming removed 6 bases at V and 9 bases at J, with 15 bases between. The CDR3 covers 13 residues. Germline V CDR1 and CDR2: SEHNR, FQNEAQ (reference sequence). The CDR3 DNA sequence: TGTGCCAGCAGACTCCGGAGGGGAGGTGAGCAGTTCTTC. As protein: CASRLRRGGEQFF.

The gene calls are TRBV5-1 and TRBJ1-6; 7 bases fit TRBD1. V was clipped by 2 bases and J by 8 bases; unmatched bases: 13. The CDR3 consists of 17 residues. Per the germline V gene, CDR1 is SGHRS and CDR2 is YFSETQ. As DNA, the CDR3 is TGCGCCAGCAGCTTCGGTCCCCCCGGGACAGCAGATTCACCCCTCCACTTT. The encoded protein is CASSFGPPGTADSPLHF.

The CDR3 DNA is TGTGCCAGCAGTCCACAATTCGACCGCCCGGGAAATGAAAAACTGTTTTTT. Residues: CASSPQFDRPGNEKLFF. The J gene is TRBJ1-4, the V gene TRBV27; D is undetermined. Germline V gene sequence: CDR1 MNHEY, CDR2 SMNVEV (reference sequence). The germline V and J ends were trimmed by 5 bases and 5 bases, with 21 bases remaining between them. The CDR3 is 17 amino acids. The variable domain in full, with the rest retrieved from reference TRBV27 and TRBJ1-4, is EAQVTQNPRYLITVTGKKLTVTCSQNMNHEYMSWYRQDPGLGLRQIYYSMNVEVTDKGDVPEGYKVSRKEKRNFPLILESPSPNQTSLYFCASSPQFDRPGNEKLFFGSGTQLSVL.

This sequence joins TRBV19 and TRBJ1-1, with TRBD1 matching 9 bases. The V gene's germline CDR1 is LNHDA and CDR2 SQIVND (reference sequence). There are 15 residues in the CDR3. V lost 5 bases and J lost 5; bases outside the gene matches: 9. CDR3: CASSVMGTGRTEAFF. The CDR3 DNA sequence: TGTGCCAGTAGTGTAATGGGGACAGGGCGAACTGAAGCTTTCTTT.

The chain couples TRBV19 to TRBJ2-5; tentative D call: TRBD1 (6 bases). Germline V gives CDR1 LNHDA, CDR2 SQIVND (reference sequence). V gave up 7 bases and J gave up 3 bases, with 15 bases separating them. The CDR3 is made up of 14 amino acids. The CDR3 loop reads CASTGQGLKETQYF. The CDR3 nucleotides read TGTGCCAGTACCGGGCAGGGGCTTAAAGAGACCCAGTACTTC.

The rearrangement joins TRBV18 to TRBJ1-4; TRBD1 agrees at 8 bases. After removal of 6 bases from V and 7 bases from J, the junction contained 7 bases not matched to a gene. The V gene's germline CDR1 is KGHSH and CDR2 LQKENI. CDR3 length equals 14 residues. CDR3 residues: CASSLTGGGEKLFF. The CDR3 DNA reads as TGTGCCAGCTCCCTCACAGGGGGTGGTGAAAAACTGTTTTTT.

The genes are TRBV27 and TRBJ2-7, with D perhaps matching TRBD1 (6 bases). This CDR3 contains 14 residues. V lost 8 bases, J lost 0 bases, and 14 bases lay in between. Germline CDR1 and CDR2: MNHEY and SMNVEV (reference sequence). CDR3 sequence (DNA): TGTGCCAGCCGCAGATCAGGGGACTCCTACGAGCAGTACTTC. As protein: CASRRSGDSYEQYF.

This sequence joins TRBV24-1 and TRBJ2-1, with TRBD1 identical over 8 bases. Germline V gives CDR1 KGHDR, CDR2 SFDVKD. This CDR3 contains 16 residues. With V trimmed by 4 bases and J by 2 bases, 6 bases remained unmatched. The CDR3 DNA reads as TGTGCCACCAGTGACCGGACAGGGATCGCCTACAATGAGCAGTTCTTC. Translated: CATSDRTGIAYNEQFF.

The rearrangement uses TRBV14 and TRBJ2-1; 15 positions match TRBD2. CDR1 SGHDN and CDR2 FVKESK come from the germline V gene. The CDR3 has 18 amino acids. Unmatched junction bases numbered 8, after V lost 2 bases and J lost 6 bases. CDR3 DNA sequence: TGTGCCAGCAGCCAACTCCTCGGACTAGCGGGAGGGCCCAATGAGCAGTTCTTC. Its translation is CASSQLLGLAGGPNEQFF.

The rearrangement links TRBV19 to TRBJ1-5, with D hard to call. V gave up 7 bases and J gave up 3 bases, with 13 bases separating them. This CDR3 region has 14 residues. In germline, CDR1 is LNHDA, CDR2 SQIVND (reference sequence). In DNA form, the CDR3 reads TGTGCCAGTACGTTGGGAGGGCCCAATCAGCCCCAGCATTTT. This encodes CASTLGGPNQPQHF.

V is TRBV28 and J is TRBJ2-3; D perhaps matches TRBD2 (6 bases). The CDR3 spans 15 residues. V was cut by 3 bases and J by 4 bases, with 14 bases left in between. From germline, CDR1 is MDHEN and CDR2 SYDVKM. Here the CDR3 DNA reads TGTGCCAGCAGTTTCCGGGGGAGTGAGTCAGATACGCAGTATTTT. Translating it yields CASSFRGSESDTQYF.

This clone has only a few counts. This chain links TRBV3-1 (or the pseudogene TRBV3-2) with TRBJ1-5, with D uncertain. Germline assignment: CDR1 LGHDT and CDR2 YNNKEL (reference sequence). The CDR3 length is 15 residues. Trimming pared 0 bases from V and 6 bases from J, leaving 12 bases between. CDR3 loop: CASSQDLTTGQPQHF. The CDR3 coding sequence is TGTGCCAGCAGCCAAGATTTGACGACGGGTCAGCCCCAGCATTTT.

V and J are TRBV7-9 and TRBJ1-1, with a possible D match to TRBD1 (5 bases). This CDR3 spans 13 amino acids. Germline CDR1 SEHNR, CDR2 FQNEAQ (reference sequence). The germline V and J ends were trimmed by 1 base and 9 bases, with 12 bases remaining between them. The CDR3 loop is CASSLEAGTKAFF. CDR3 DNA: TGTGCCAGCAGCTTAGAGGCGGGGACCAAAGCTTTCTTT.

The chain couples TRBV11-2 to TRBJ1-1; 8 nucleotides agree with TRBD1. The V segment lost 2 bases and the J segment 5 bases; nucleotides outside the gene matches: 10. The germline gives CDR1 SGHAT, CDR2 FQNNGV. This CDR3 contains 16 residues. The CDR3 DNA reads as TGTGCCAGCAGCTTATCGTCGGCACGGACAGGGACTGAAGCTTTCTTT. It codes for CASSLSSARTGTEAFF.

The V call is TRBV6-5, the J call TRBJ1-1; 12 positions match TRBD1. The J segment lost 10 bases and the V segment lost 3 bases, leaving 9 bases of the junction unmatched. The CDR3 has 15 residues. Germline V CDR1 and CDR2: MNHEY, SVGAGI. The CDR3, as DNA: TGTGCCAGCAGTTATCCGGGACAGGGGGCTCTCACAGCTTTCTTT. Protein sequence: CASSYPGQGALTAFF.

The chain has TRBV15 and TRBJ2-7; a possible D gene is TRBD2 (7 bases). Germline V gives CDR1 LNHNV, CDR2 YYDKDF (reference sequence). Trimming removed 1 base from V and 6 bases from J, with 22 bases in between. CDR3 size: 17 residues. For the CDR3, the DNA is TGTGCCACCAGCAGAGGTCGGGGGGCCGCTTCAACGGGCGAGCAGTACGTC. This sequence encodes CATSRGRGAASTGEQYV.

The V gene is TRBV15, the J gene TRBJ2-6; the D gene is possibly TRBD2 (5 bases). Germline lookup yields CDR1 LNHNV and CDR2 YYDKDF (reference sequence). Deletions cut 0 bases from V and 5 bases from J, with 14 bases between. The CDR3 length is 17 residues. Here the CDR3 DNA reads TGTGCCACCAGCAGAGACCGGGGTTCGGCCCGGGCCAACGTCCTGACTTTC. As protein: CATSRDRGSARANVLTF.

The chain uses TRBV28 and TRBJ2-7, with 8 bases identical to TRBD2. In germline, CDR1 is MDHEN, CDR2 SYDVKM. The CDR3 sequence is 16 residues long. J was trimmed by 6 bases and V by 4 bases; bases with no gene match: 14. CDR3 sequence: CASSSYQGSGKAEQYF. The DNA for the CDR3 is TGTGCCAGCAGTTCCTACCAGGGTAGCGGGAAGGCCGAGCAGTACTTC.